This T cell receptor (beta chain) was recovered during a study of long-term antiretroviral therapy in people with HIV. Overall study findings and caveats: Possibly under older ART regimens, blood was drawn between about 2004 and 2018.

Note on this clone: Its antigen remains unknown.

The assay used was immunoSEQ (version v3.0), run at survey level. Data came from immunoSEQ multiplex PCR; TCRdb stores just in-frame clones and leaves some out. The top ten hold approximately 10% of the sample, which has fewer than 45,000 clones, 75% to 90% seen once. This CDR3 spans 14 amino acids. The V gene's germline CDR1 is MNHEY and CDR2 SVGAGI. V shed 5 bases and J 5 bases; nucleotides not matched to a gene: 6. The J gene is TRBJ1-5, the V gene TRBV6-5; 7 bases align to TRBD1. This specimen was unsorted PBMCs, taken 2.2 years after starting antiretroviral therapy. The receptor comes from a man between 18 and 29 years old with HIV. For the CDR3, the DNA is TGTGCCAGCAGTCGCCGGCAGGGGGATCAGCCCCAGCATTTT. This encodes CASSRRQGDQPQHF.